This T cell receptor (beta chain) was sequenced during a study of blood T cell repertoires in COVID-19 (dated by TCRdb to 2018 to 2020). In the study overall: Samples covering the acute and convalescent phases of COVID-19 were provided by collaborators in the United States, Italy and Spain. A de-identified subject ID, COVID-19 status, age in years and sex were almost always included in the sample metadata. Subjects who had been exposed to COVID-19, were actively infected with it, or had recovered from it provided the deeply sampled blood TCRbeta repertoires that made up the dataset. The prospective study material was composed of cDNA or gDNA derived from T cells, B-cell-depleted T cells, or PBMCs. The repertoires were released in a freely available public database intended as a resource for research on the immune response to SARS-CoV-2. Samples came from the ongoing ImmuneRACE study (first 160 participants) plus 1,254 subjects from 6 global collaborators. Where available, HLA class I and class II types were obtained from metadata supplied by the sample provider rather than from assay-based typing. What the study reported, not specific to this receptor: How much clinical and demographic metadata was included differed by source and by participant, and the metadata was provided uncurated.

As to this clone: Its binding antigen is unknown. Base-call qualities are not available, and no considerably larger clone is one nucleotide away.

From its cysteine to its phenylalanine, the CDR3 spans 16 amino acids. CDR3 DNA only is kept here, 48 bases in frame from base 1. The CDR1 and CDR2 encoded by the germline V gene are SGHRS and YFSETQ. V is clipped by 0 bases and J by 6 bases, and the sequence between their germline boundaries is 15 bases long. TCRbeta CDR3 regions were amplified from genomic DNA using the immunoSEQ Assay, a bias-controlled multiplex PCR. The source study handled its data this way. The number of nucleated cells in each sample was estimated by amplification of reference gene primers within the assay. Sequence reads were collapsed and filtered to measure the absolute abundance of every unique TCRbeta CDR3 rearrangement. Productive Simpson clonality was computed per sample as the square root of Simpson's diversity index over productive rearrangements. Not all clones reach the TCRdb copy of this immuneACCESS table, which keeps in-frame sequences only. Checked studies attribute under half of the gap to unresolved V genes and leave the rest unexplained. For V, J and clone size, that table is used; D and trimming come from the DNA. The sample includes about 86,000 clones, with around 80% observed a single time. Jointly, the top ten make up 1.2% of the sample.

Whole blood was collected in K2EDTA tubes by collaborating institutions according to the institutions' own protocols. For TCRbeta analysis, collaborators shipped samples in one of three forms: frozen whole blood, isolated PBMCs, or DNA extracted from either of those sample types. The chain links TRBV5-1 with TRBJ2-2; the best D guess is TRBD2, with 6 bases matching. The origin of this receptor is an elderly woman with acute or convalescent COVID-19. The source material was peripheral blood. In nucleotides, the sequence is TGCGCCAGCAGCTTGGACCCCGGGAGTGGCGCCGGGGAGCTGTTTTTT. This encodes CASSLDPGSGAGELFF.